This T cell receptor beta chain was sequenced in a study of OX40 agonist ivuxolimab in advanced cancers. About the study: Partial responses, seen in three patients, involved one hepatocellular carcinoma and two cutaneous melanomas. Overall study results and limits: Doses of 0.1 to 3.0 mg/kg were accompanied by clonal expansion of CD4+ and CD8+ blood T cells by week 6. CD8+ T cells showed, on average, more clonal expansion than CD4+ cells.

Excluded were patients having autoimmune disease history or systemic immunosuppression. A note on this clone: What it binds is not known.

The CDR3 contains 13 residues. Germline V gene sequence: CDR1 MGHRA, CDR2 YSYEKL. The V end was cut by 5 bases, the J end by 4 bases, with 11 bases between. Data came from immunoSEQ multiplex PCR; TCRdb stores just in-frame clones and leaves some out. Among fewer than 45,000 clones, 82% were seen once, and the ten largest hold about 2%. The chain joins TRBV4-1 to TRBJ1-2; tentatively, D is TRBD1 (5 bases). The source material was CD4+ or CD8+ T cells sorted from blood, sampled in a trial of the OX40 agonist ivuxolimab. This clonotype was obtained from an adult with an advanced solid tumor such as melanoma, head and neck, liver or kidney cancer. This CDR3 is CASSSPGTYGYTF. DNA of the CDR3: TGCGCCAGCAGCTCACCTGGGACCTATGGCTACACCTTC.